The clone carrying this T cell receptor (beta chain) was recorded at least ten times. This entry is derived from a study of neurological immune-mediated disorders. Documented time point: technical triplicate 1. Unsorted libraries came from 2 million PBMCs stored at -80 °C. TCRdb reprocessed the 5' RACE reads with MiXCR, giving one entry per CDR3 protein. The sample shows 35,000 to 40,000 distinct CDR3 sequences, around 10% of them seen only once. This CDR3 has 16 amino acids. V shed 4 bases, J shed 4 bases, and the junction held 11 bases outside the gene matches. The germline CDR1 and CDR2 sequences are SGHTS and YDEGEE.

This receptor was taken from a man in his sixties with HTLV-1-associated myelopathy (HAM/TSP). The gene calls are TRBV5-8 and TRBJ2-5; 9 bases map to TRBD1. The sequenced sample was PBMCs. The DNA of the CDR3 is TGTGCCAGCAGCATACTCCGGGGACAGGGCCCAGAGACCCAGTACTTC. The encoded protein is CASSILRGQGPETQYF.